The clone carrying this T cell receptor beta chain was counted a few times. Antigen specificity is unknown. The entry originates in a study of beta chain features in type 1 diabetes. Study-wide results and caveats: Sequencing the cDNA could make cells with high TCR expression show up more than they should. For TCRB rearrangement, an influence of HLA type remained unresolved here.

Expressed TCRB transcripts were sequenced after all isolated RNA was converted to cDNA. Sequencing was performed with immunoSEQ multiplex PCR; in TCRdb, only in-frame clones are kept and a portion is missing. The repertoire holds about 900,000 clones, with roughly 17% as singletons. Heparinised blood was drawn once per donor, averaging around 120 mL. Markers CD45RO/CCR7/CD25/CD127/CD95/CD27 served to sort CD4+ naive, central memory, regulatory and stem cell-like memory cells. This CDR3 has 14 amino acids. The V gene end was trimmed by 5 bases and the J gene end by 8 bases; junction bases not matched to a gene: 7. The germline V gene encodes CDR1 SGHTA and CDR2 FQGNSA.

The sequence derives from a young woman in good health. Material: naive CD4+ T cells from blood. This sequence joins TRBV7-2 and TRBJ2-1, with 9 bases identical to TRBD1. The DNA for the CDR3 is TGTGCCAGCAGCATCTACAGGGGGCGCGATGAGCAGTTCTTC. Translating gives CASSIYRGRDEQFF.